This section outlines one TCR beta chain sequence together with its context. Its antigen is not identified. From germline, CDR1 is MGHRA and CDR2 YSYEKL. Trimming removed 1 base from V and 0 bases from J; junction bases left unmatched: 4. The CDR3 sequence is 16 residues long. These data originate in a study of cytomegalovirus exposure and HLA in healthy donors. As for the study in general: The 90 to 150 validation repertoires used a platform that matched the one used for the approximately 670 first-cohort repertoires, as a later analysis reported. General observations from the study: Cytomegalovirus status, reportedly, was diagnosed with high specificity and sensitivity by the classifier. There were a few CMV-associated chains whose specificity for CMV antigens was confirmed in vitro.

Method: immunoSEQ multiplex PCR; TCRdb's copy keeps in-frame clones and lacks some. The sample shows approximately 120,000 clones, about nine tenths of them seen only once. The sequence derives from a woman under 30 in good health and CMV-seronegative. The chain links TRBV4-1 to TRBJ2-3; TRBD2 matches 7 bases. Sequenced sample: PBMCs. CDR3 protein: CASSQVTSRSTDTQYF. The CDR3 DNA reads TGCGCCAGCAGCCAAGTGACTAGCAGGAGCACAGATACGCAGTATTTT.